This T cell receptor (beta chain) derives from a study of molecular identifiers for immune sequencing clone quantification. TCRdb ran MiXCR on the PCR reads and lists one entry per CDR3 protein. Of about 640,000 distinct CDR3 sequences listed, just under 20% are singletons. This clonotype has more than one count but fewer than ten. Just one base apart from a much larger clone, this may be a read error. The length of the CDR3 is 15 residues. V was clipped by 5 bases and J by 3 bases, with 13 bases between them. Germline V lookup: CDR1 SGHAT, CDR2 FQNNGV. Sample: naive CD8+ T cells from blood, with Jurkat cell RNA spiked in. Subset defined: FACS-sorted CD8+CD4-CCR7+CD45RA+ naive T cells. The rearrangement uses TRBV11-2 and TRBJ1-4, with D possibly TRBD1 on 5 matching bases. This receptor was obtained from a human donor in good health. Some libraries in this study had Jurkat cell RNA spiked in. The CDR3 protein is CASSQRGAANEKLFF. DNA for the CDR3: TGTGCCAGCAGCCAAAGGGGTGCAGCTAATGAAAAACTGTTTTTT.